A single sample gave rise to the 25 T cell receptor beta chains below, sequenced in a study of T-cell memory formation after mild COVID-19. TCRdb fed the 5' RACE reads into MiXCR, producing one record per CDR3 protein. The repertoire has roughly 400,000 distinct CDR3 sequences, about a sixth of them found once; the top ten carry about 22%. The sequenced material came from PBMCs or a T cell subset sorted from them (not recorded which). These receptor sequences come from a man younger than 35 who had mild COVID-19 (a few samples of this study predate the infection). Cell type and time point are not known.

The rearrangement links TRBV4-3 to TRBJ1-4, with D unclear. The V end was cut by 0 bases, the J end by 3 bases, with 8 bases between. The CDR3 loop spans 15 amino acids. The germline gives CDR1 LGHNA, CDR2 YSLEER. The chain's CDR3 is CASSQDSAANEKLFF. DNA for the CDR3: TGCGCCAGCAGCCAAGACAGCGCGGCTAATGAAAAACTGTTTTTT.

V gene TRBV7-7 combines with J gene TRBJ2-1; 13 bases agree with TRBD2. The germline CDR1 and CDR2 sequences are SSHAT and FNYEAQ (reference sequence). V shed 5 bases and J 7 bases; nucleotides not matched to a gene: 5. This CDR3 spans 15 amino acids. CDR3 amino acids: CASSPGTSGVNEQFF. The CDR3 DNA reads TGTGCCAGCAGCCCCGGGACTAGCGGGGTGAATGAGCAGTTCTTC.

This chain links TRBV7-9 with TRBJ2-5; D uncertain. Germline CDR1 reads SEHNR; CDR2 reads FQNEAQ (reference sequence). The CDR3 extends over 12 amino acids. With 5 bases removed from V and 7 bases from J, the gap between germline ends came to 11 bases. CDR3 bases: TGTGCCAGCAGCCTTGAACCGGGGACCCAGTACTTC. Translating it yields CASSLEPGTQYF.

This clonotype was seen more than once but under ten times. This sequence joins TRBV12-3 or TRBV12-4 and TRBJ1-1; D is unclear. The CDR3 is 12 amino acids. Trimming pared 6 bases from V and 7 bases from J, leaving 12 bases between. CDR3 DNA sequence: TGTGCCAGCAGCGAGACTGGGATTGAAGCTTTCTTT. Translating it yields CASSETGIEAFF.

The chain is built from TRBV9 and TRBJ2-3; D remains unclear. The ends were cut back, 0 bases at V and 0 bases at J, with 5 bases in the middle. Germline V CDR1 and CDR2: SGDLS, YYNGEE. This CDR3 has 14 residues. This CDR3 is CASSVDQSTDTQYF. The CDR3 DNA is TGTGCCAGCAGCGTAGATCAGAGCACAGATACGCAGTATTTT. The whole variable domain, filled in from reference TRBV9 and TRBJ2-3, reads DSGVTQTPKHLITATGQRVTLRCSPRSGDLSVYWYQQSLDQGLQFLIQYYNGEERAKGNILERFSAQQFPDLHSELNLSSLELGDSALYFCASSVDQSTDTQYFGPGTRLTVL.

This clonotype came up a few times. The V and J genes are TRBV12-3 or TRBV12-4 and TRBJ2-2; a weak D match, TRBD1 (6 bases). The CDR3 consists of 16 residues. V lost 5 bases and J 0 bases, leaving 13 bases between the germline ends. This chain's CDR3 is CASSRFGTSNTGELFF. CDR3 nucleotides: TGTGCCAGCAGTCGTTTCGGGACATCGAACACCGGGGAGCTGTTTTTT.

The table lists this clonotype with a few counts. The chain joins TRBV5-1 to TRBJ1-1; no definite D call. Trimming stripped 0 bases from V and 8 bases from J, with 14 bases between. CDR1 is SGHRS, CDR2 YFSETQ, per germline. The CDR3 consists of 14 residues. The CDR3 is CASSLASLPGEAFF. CDR3 coding DNA: TGCGCCAGCAGCTTGGCCAGCCTCCCGGGAGAAGCTTTCTTT.

This clonotype was recorded a few times. This chain connects TRBV29-1 to TRBJ2-7; 7 positions match TRBD1. The CDR3 contains 13 residues. CDR1 and CDR2 from the germline V gene are SQVTM and ANQGSEA. The ends lost 3 bases at V and 4 bases at J; junction bases unmatched: 6. CDR3 protein: CSVETGLGYEQYV. For the CDR3, the DNA is TGCAGCGTTGAGACAGGGTTAGGGTACGAGCAGTACGTC.

The CDR3 DNA sequence: TGCAGTGAGCATGGGGATGGCAAAAACATTCAGTACTTC. Translation: CSEHGDGKNIQYF. The gene calls are TRBV20-1 and TRBJ2-4; D is uncertain. V was clipped by 7 bases and J by 3 bases, with 13 bases between them. This CDR3 contains 13 residues. Germline loops: CDR1 DFQATT, CDR2 SNEGSKA (reference sequence).

The sample holds many counts of this clonotype. The genes are TRBV28 and TRBJ1-1; tentative D call: TRBD1 (5 bases). Trimming pared 2 bases from V and 5 bases from J, leaving 12 bases between. Germline V lookup: CDR1 MDHEN, CDR2 SYDVKM. This CDR3 region has 14 residues. The CDR3 is CASSLPQTVTEAFF. As DNA, the CDR3 is TGTGCCAGCAGTTTACCACAGACAGTGACTGAAGCTTTCTTT.

This clonotype was picked up a small number of times. The gene calls are TRBV7-2 and TRBJ2-5; 7 bases are a match to TRBD2. V trimming: 7 bases; J trimming: 1 base; junction bases outside the gene matches: 3. The CDR3 loop spans 13 amino acids. Germline V gives CDR1 SGHTA, CDR2 FQGNSA. Here the CDR3 reads CASTIAGQETQYF. DNA of the CDR3: TGTGCCAGCACTATAGCGGGCCAAGAGACCCAGTACTTC.

The gene calls are TRBV28 and TRBJ2-2; D may be TRBD1 or TRBD2 (5 bases each). Germline values: CDR1 MDHEN, CDR2 SYDVKM. This CDR3 is built from 20 residues. The germline V and J ends were trimmed by 5 bases and 8 bases, with 33 bases remaining between them. For the CDR3, the DNA is TGTGCCAGCAGTCTTTATGCCCCCGGGGCAGGAAGGTTTCGGGCGGGGGAGCTGTTTTTT. This encodes CASSLYAPGAGRFRAGELFF.

This clonotype showed up just a few times. The chain recombines TRBV11-2 with TRBJ2-2; no definite D call. Per the germline V gene, CDR1 is SGHAT and CDR2 is FQNNGV. CDR3 length: 12 residues. Deletions cut 8 bases from V and 5 bases from J, with 9 bases between. This chain's CDR3 is CASARVTGELFF. CDR3 nucleotide sequence: TGTGCCAGCGCCCGGGTGACCGGGGAGCTGTTTTTT.

This chain links TRBV12-3 or TRBV12-4 with TRBJ2-1, with D perhaps assigned TRBD1 or TRBD2 (6 bases each). The ends were cut back, 3 bases at V and 9 bases at J, with 15 bases in the middle. CDR3 size: 14 residues. CDR3 protein: CASSLGWGATEQFF. In nucleotides, the CDR3 is TGTGCCAGCAGTTTGGGATGGGGGGCGACTGAGCAGTTCTTC.

The chain has TRBV7-8 and TRBJ2-7; D gene ambiguous. V lost 1 base and J 5 bases, leaving 9 bases between the germline ends. The CDR3 has 13 amino acids. In germline, CDR1 is SGHVS, CDR2 FQNEAQ. The CDR3 DNA follows: TGTGCCAGCAGCTTAGTAGCCAGAGACGAGCAGTACTTC. The encoded protein is CASSLVARDEQYF.

This clonotype was detected many times. The chain has TRBV27 and TRBJ1-2; D unclear. CDR1 is MNHEY, CDR2 SMNVEV, per germline (reference sequence). V was cut by 5 bases and J by 3 bases, with 7 bases left in between. The CDR3 is 12 amino acids. The CDR3 nucleotides are TGTGCCAGCAGTGACCGCTACTATGGCTACACCTTC. It yields the protein CASSDRYYGYTF.

J is TRBJ2-7 and V is TRBV7-2; 7 positions agree with TRBD2. The V and J ends lost 5 bases and 4 bases, in that order; junction bases with no gene match: 8. Germline values: CDR1 SGHTA, CDR2 FQGNSA. The CDR3 consists of 14 residues. In DNA, the CDR3 is TGTGCCAGCAGCAAGGGCGGGGGAAGGTACGAGCAGTACGTC. Translated: CASSKGGGRYEQYV.

This clonotype was found a few times. This rearrangement joins TRBV6-2 or TRBV6-3 to TRBJ1-5, with 12 nucleotides matching TRBD1. With V trimmed by 7 bases and J by 0 bases, 7 bases remained unmatched. Germline CDR1 MNHEY, CDR2 SVGEGT. The CDR3 runs 17 residues. CDR3 DNA sequence: TGTGCCAGCACCGGGACAGGGGGCTACTATAGCAATCAGCCCCAGCATTTT. It specifies CASTGTGGYYSNQPQHF.

This clonotype has a handful of counts. The J gene is TRBJ1-1, the V gene TRBV5-1; a possible D gene is TRBD1 (5 bases). There are 15 residues in the CDR3. Trimming removed 3 bases from V and 6 bases from J, with 18 bases in between. The germline V gene encodes CDR1 SGHRS and CDR2 YFSETQ. The CDR3 loop is CASSSLDSLRSEAFF. The CDR3 DNA sequence: TGCGCCAGCAGCTCCCTAGACAGTCTTAGGTCTGAAGCTTTCTTT.

This chain uses TRBV7-7 with TRBJ2-1, with TRBD1 as a possible D gene (6 bases). The CDR3 has 13 residues. Per the germline V gene, CDR1 is SSHAT and CDR2 is FNYEAQ (reference sequence). The V end was cut by 1 base, the J end by 7 bases, with 8 bases between. CDR3 DNA sequence: TGTGCCAGCAGCTTAGACAGGGCTAATGAGCAGTTCTTC. Translated: CASSLDRANEQFF.

This clonotype has just a few counts. The chain joins TRBV29-1 to TRBJ2-2, with a weak D call TRBD1 (6 bases). The CDR3 totals 13 residues. The V end lost 3 bases, the J end lost 4 bases, and 9 bases lay between the germline ends. Germline V CDR1 and CDR2: SQVTM, ANQGSEA. Here the CDR3 reads CSVDRGGTGELFF. The DNA of the CDR3 is TGCAGCGTTGACAGGGGTGGCACCGGGGAGCTGTTTTTT.

This clonotype was seen more than once but under ten times. The chain couples TRBV5-6 to TRBJ1-3; D perhaps matches TRBD1 (6 bases). The ends were cut back, 7 bases at V and 0 bases at J, with 11 bases in the middle. Germline values: CDR1 SGHDT, CDR2 YYEEEE. This CDR3 has 14 residues. The chain's CDR3 is CASLDSSSGNTIYF. DNA for the CDR3: TGTGCCAGCCTGGACAGTAGCTCTGGAAACACCATATATTTT.

J is TRBJ2-5 and V is TRBV4-2, with 7 positions matching TRBD1. Germline values: CDR1 LGHNA, CDR2 YNFKEQ. The V segment lost 0 bases and the J segment 7 bases; nucleotides outside the gene matches: 11. CDR3 length: 16 residues. DNA of the CDR3: TGTGCCAGCAGCCAAGATCCAAATACAGGGGAAGGGACCCAGTACTTC. Translating it yields CASSQDPNTGEGTQYF.

The V call is TRBV7-2, the J call TRBJ1-1, with D perhaps TRBD1 (6 bases). CDR1 and CDR2 (germline): SGHTA, FQGNSA. V dropped 0 bases and J dropped 9 bases, with 14 bases sitting between them. The CDR3 contains 14 residues. The CDR3 nucleotides read TGTGCCAGCAGCTTAGCTTTTGGGGGCGGAAAAGCTTTCTTT. Amino acids: CASSLAFGGGKAFF.

The chain couples TRBV6-5 to TRBJ1-2, with 7 bases fitting TRBD1. The ends lost 6 bases at V and 6 bases at J; junction bases unmatched: 4. The CDR3 extends over 12 amino acids. Germline V gene lookup returns CDR1 MNHEY and CDR2 SVGAGI. This CDR3 reads CASRGGGDGYTF. The CDR3 bases are TGTGCCAGCAGGGGAGGGGGCGATGGCTACACCTTC.